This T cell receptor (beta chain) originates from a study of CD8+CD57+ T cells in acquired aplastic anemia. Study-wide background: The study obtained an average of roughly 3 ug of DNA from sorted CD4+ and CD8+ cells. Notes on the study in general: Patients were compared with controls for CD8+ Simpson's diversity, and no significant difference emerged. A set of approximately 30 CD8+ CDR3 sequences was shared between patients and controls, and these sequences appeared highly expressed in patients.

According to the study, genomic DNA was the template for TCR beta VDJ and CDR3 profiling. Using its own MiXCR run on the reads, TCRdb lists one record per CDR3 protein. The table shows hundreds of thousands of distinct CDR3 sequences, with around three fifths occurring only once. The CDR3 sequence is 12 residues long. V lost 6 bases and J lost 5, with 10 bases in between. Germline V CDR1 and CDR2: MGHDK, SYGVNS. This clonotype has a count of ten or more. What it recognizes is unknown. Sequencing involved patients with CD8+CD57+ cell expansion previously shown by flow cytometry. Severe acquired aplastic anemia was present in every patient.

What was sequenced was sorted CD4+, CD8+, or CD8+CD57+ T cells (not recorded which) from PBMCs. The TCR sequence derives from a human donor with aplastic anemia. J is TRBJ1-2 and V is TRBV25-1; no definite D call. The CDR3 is CASSPGEYGYTF. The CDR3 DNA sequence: TGTGCCAGCAGCCCAGGAGAGTATGGCTACACCTTC.